A single sample gave rise to the 32 T cell receptor beta chains below, sequenced in a study of cytomegalovirus exposure and HLA in healthy donors. Primers for the PCR totalled 60 Vbeta and 13 Jbeta. Repertoires were generated with immunoSEQ multiplex PCR, while TCRdb's copy carries only in-frame clones and drops some. Listed are about 160,000 clones; 2% to 2.5% falls within the top ten. Sequences were obtained from PBMCs. These receptor sequences come from a young man in good health and CMV-seronegative.

The chain combines TRBV27 with TRBJ2-7, with 11 bases fitting TRBD2. Trimming at V came to 2 bases and at J to 5 bases, leaving 8 bases not matched to a gene. Looked up from germline, CDR1 is MNHEY and CDR2 is SMNVEV (reference sequence). This CDR3 comprises 16 residues. CDR3 coding DNA: TGTGCCAGCAGTTTAAGTCTAGCGGGAGGTCACCACGAGCAGTACTTC. This sequence encodes CASSLSLAGGHHEQYF.

V and J are TRBV5-1 and TRBJ1-4; the D gene is possibly TRBD1 (6 bases). The V and J ends lost 4 bases and 3 bases respectively, with 16 bases between them. Germline V gene data show CDR1 as SGHRS and CDR2 as YFSETQ. CDR3 length: 16 amino acids. CDR3 DNA: TGCGCCAGCAGCCAGGACCCACAGGGTTCTAATGAAAAACTGTTTTTT. This codes for CASSQDPQGSNEKLFF.

V and J are TRBV29-1 and TRBJ2-5; 8 nucleotides agree with TRBD1. The CDR3 is made up of 15 amino acids. Germline CDR1 reads SQVTM; CDR2 reads ANQGSEA. V shed 4 bases and J 1 base; nucleotides not matched to a gene: 8. CDR3 protein: CSVGKDRDIQETQYF. CDR3 nucleotides: TGCAGCGTTGGGAAGGACAGGGATATCCAAGAGACCCAGTACTTC. The whole variable domain, remainder taken from reference TRBV29-1 and TRBJ2-5, is SAVISQKPSRDICQRGTSLTIQCQVDSQVTMMFWYRQQPGQSLTLIATANQGSEATYESGFVIDKFPISRPNLTFSTLTVSNMSPEDSSIYLCSVGKDRDIQETQYFGPGTRLLVL.

This sequence joins TRBV18 and TRBJ1-1, with 7 bases matching TRBD1. The ends lost 5 bases at V and 2 bases at J; junction bases unmatched: 5. Germline V gene data show CDR1 as KGHSH and CDR2 as LQKENI. This CDR3 comprises 14 residues. CDR3 protein: CASSSRTGNTEAFF. As DNA, the CDR3 is TGTGCCAGCTCATCCAGGACAGGCAACACTGAAGCTTTCTTT. Based on the CDR3 plus reference TRBV18 and TRBJ1-1, the full variable domain is NAGVMQNPRHLVRRRGQEARLRCSPMKGHSHVYWYRQLPEEGLKFMVYLQKENIIDESGMPKERFSAEFPKEGPSILRIQQVVRGDSAAYFCASSSRTGNTEAFFGQGTRLTVV.

This rearrangement joins TRBV7-7 to TRBJ1-4, with 8 bases lining up with TRBD1. Germline CDR1 reads SSHAT; CDR2 reads FNYEAQ (reference sequence). The CDR3 has 15 residues. With 5 bases clipped from V and 7 bases from J, the junction kept 9 bases outside the gene matches. This chain's CDR3 is CASSVSQGVGEKLFF. The CDR3 coding sequence is TGTGCCAGCAGCGTATCACAGGGGGTGGGTGAAAAACTGTTTTTT.

This rearrangement joins TRBV5-1 to TRBJ1-1; no definite D call. The germline V and J ends were trimmed by 2 bases and 1 base, with 12 bases remaining between them. The CDR3 spans 15 residues. The germline V gene encodes CDR1 SGHRS and CDR2 YFSETQ. DNA of the CDR3: TGCGCCAGCAGCTTTTTGGCGGGTTGGAACACTGAAGCTTTCTTT. The encoded protein is CASSFLAGWNTEAFF.

The chain joins TRBV7-3 to TRBJ1-6; possible D gene TRBD1, 5 bases. The CDR3 runs 13 residues. Between the trimmed V and J ends, which lost 6 bases and 13 bases, there was a span of 16 bases. CDR1 and CDR2 (germline): SGHTA, FQGTGA. CDR3 in amino acids: CASSPGRGYPLHF. The CDR3 nucleotides read TGTGCCAGCAGTCCGGGTCGGGGGTATCCCCTCCACTTT.

This chain links TRBV28 with TRBJ1-5; TRBD1 agrees at 9 bases. The V and J ends lost 5 bases and 7 bases, in that order; junction bases with no gene match: 9. This CDR3 spans 15 amino acids. Per the germline V gene, CDR1 is MDHEN and CDR2 is SYDVKM. In DNA, the CDR3 is TGTGCCAGCAGTCCATCCGGGACAGGGAACCAGCCCCAGCATTTT. The encoded protein is CASSPSGTGNQPQHF.

V gene TRBV7-9 combines with J gene TRBJ2-2; D remains ambiguous. CDR3 size: 10 residues. From germline, CDR1 is SEHNR and CDR2 FQNEAQ (reference sequence). V was cut by 6 bases and J by 13 bases, with 9 bases left in between. Here the CDR3 DNA reads TGTGCCAGCAGTAATAAAGCGCTGTTTTTT. Translating it yields CASSNKALFF.

The V call is TRBV7-2, the J call TRBJ2-7; 9 nucleotides line up with TRBD2. The V gene end was trimmed by 7 bases and the J gene end by 6 bases; junction bases not matched to a gene: 10. CDR1 is SGHTA and CDR2 is FQGNSA in the germline V gene. The length of the CDR3 is 14 residues. Here the CDR3 reads CASTRGGGSGEQYF. Here the CDR3 DNA reads TGTGCCAGCACCCGCGGGGGGGGTTCCGGCGAGCAGTACTTC. Full variable domain (outside the CDR3, taken from reference TRBV7-2 and TRBJ2-7): GAGVSQSPSNKVTEKGKDVELRCDPISGHTALYWYRQSLGQGLEFLIYFQGNSAPDKSGLPSDRFSAERTGGSVSTLTIQRTQQEDSAVYLCASTRGGGSGEQYFGPGTRLTVT.

This chain links TRBV18 with TRBJ2-5; 9 bases match TRBD2. The germline V gene encodes CDR1 KGHSH and CDR2 LQKENI. The CDR3 spans 14 residues. V was pared by 8 bases and J by 2 bases, with 6 bases of the junction left unmatched. The CDR3 sequence: CASASSGAQETQYF. The CDR3 DNA sequence: TGTGCCAGCGCTTCTAGCGGGGCTCAAGAGACCCAGTACTTC. The full variable domain, with the rest looked up from reference TRBV18 and TRBJ2-5, is NAGVMQNPRHLVRRRGQEARLRCSPMKGHSHVYWYRQLPEEGLKFMVYLQKENIIDESGMPKERFSAEFPKEGPSILRIQQVVRGDSAAYFCASASSGAQETQYFGPGTRLLVL.

V and J are TRBV4-3 and TRBJ1-2; D uncertain. This CDR3 has 16 amino acids. Trimming shortened V by 0 bases and J by 4 bases, and 15 bases separated the two germline ends. Germline V CDR1 and CDR2: LGHNA, YSLEER. CDR3 in amino acids: CASSQETPRTLYGYTF. In DNA form, the CDR3 reads TGCGCCAGCAGCCAAGAAACCCCCAGGACTCTCTATGGCTACACCTTC.

The chain has TRBV2 and TRBJ1-5; 9 bases are a match to TRBD1. Looked up from germline, CDR1 is SNHLY and CDR2 is FYNNEI. CDR3 size: 16 residues. V dropped 6 bases and J dropped 1; count of bases not matched to a gene: 7. The CDR3 loop reads CASSDGQGSSNQPQHF. CDR3 coding DNA: TGTGCCAGCAGCGACGGACAGGGGTCGAGCAATCAGCCCCAGCATTTT.

This chain links TRBV5-4 with TRBJ1-1, with 7 bases that match TRBD1. Germline CDR1 reads SGHNT; CDR2 reads YYREEE (reference sequence). The CDR3 is made up of 14 amino acids. V dropped 2 bases and J dropped 5; count of bases not matched to a gene: 6. The DNA for the CDR3 is TGTGCCAGCAGCTTTCGACAGGGCGGGACTGAAGCTTTCTTT. Its protein is CASSFRQGGTEAFF.

The V gene is TRBV7-2, the J gene TRBJ1-4, with D perhaps TRBD1 (5 bases). The CDR3 is made up of 15 amino acids. CDR1 is SGHTA and CDR2 is FQGNSA in the germline V gene. Trimming left V 1 base short and J 6 bases short, with 12 bases between. CDR3 bases: TGTGCCAGCAGCTTAGATCGGAACAGGCATGAAAAACTGTTTTTT. This translates into CASSLDRNRHEKLFF.

The chain couples TRBV28 to TRBJ2-7; 13 bases map to TRBD2. The junction had 3 bases not matched to a gene; V was cut back by 4 bases and J by 3 bases. Germline V gene sequence: CDR1 MDHEN, CDR2 SYDVKM. The CDR3 consists of 15 residues. For the CDR3, the DNA is TGTGCCAGCAGTTGGGGACTAGCGGGAAACTACGAGCAGTACTTC. This gives the protein CASSWGLAGNYEQYF.

The rearrangement joins TRBV5-1 to TRBJ2-1; 8 nucleotides align to TRBD2. Per the germline V gene, CDR1 is SGHRS and CDR2 is YFSETQ. The trim removed 5 bases at V and 8 bases at J, leaving 9 bases unmatched. The CDR3 consists of 14 residues. CDR3 protein: CASSRSGRIYEQFF. The CDR3, as DNA: TGCGCCAGCAGTAGGAGCGGGAGAATTTATGAGCAGTTCTTC. Full variable domain (remainder filled in from reference TRBV5-1 and TRBJ2-1): KAGVTQTPRYLIKTRGQQVTLSCSPISGHRSVSWYQQTPGQGLQFLFEYFSETQRNKGNFPGRFSGRQFSNSRSEMNVSTLELGDSALYLCASSRSGRIYEQFFGPGTRLTVL.

The V call is TRBV28, the J call TRBJ2-7, with 7 bases lining up with TRBD1. In germline, CDR1 is MDHEN, CDR2 SYDVKM. The CDR3 has 16 amino acids. Trimming removed 6 bases from V and 0 bases from J; junction bases left unmatched: 11. As DNA, the CDR3 is TGTGCCAGCAGAGAATCCCTGACAGGGAGCTCCTACGAGCAGTACTTC. Translated, it gives CASRESLTGSSYEQYF. The whole variable domain, filled in from reference TRBV28 and TRBJ2-7, reads DVKVTQSSRYLVKRTGEKVFLECVQDMDHENMFWYRQDPGLGLRLIYFSYDVKMKEKGDIPEGYSVSREKKERFSLILESASTNQTSMYLCASRESLTGSSYEQYFGPGTRLTVT.

The chain recombines TRBV5-1 with TRBJ2-2; D possibly corresponds to TRBD2 (6 bases). The CDR3 has 16 residues. V lost 3 bases to trimming and J lost 2 bases, with 14 bases between them. Germline values: CDR1 SGHRS, CDR2 YFSETQ. The CDR3 region is CASSSASVANTGELFF. The CDR3, as DNA: TGCGCCAGCAGCTCGGCTAGCGTGGCTAACACCGGGGAGCTGTTTTTT.

The rearrangement links TRBV7-2 to TRBJ1-4, with D hard to call. The germline CDR1 and CDR2 sequences are SGHTA and FQGNSA. The CDR3 is made up of 14 amino acids. The V end was cut by 5 bases, the J end by 7 bases, with 14 bases between. The CDR3 sequence is CASSPAVTGEKLFF. In DNA form, the CDR3 reads TGTGCCAGCAGCCCAGCCGTCACGGGTGAAAAACTGTTTTTT.

This chain connects TRBV7-9 to TRBJ1-5; D is possibly TRBD1 (5 bases). Trimming took 5 bases from V and 6 from J, leaving 17 bases between them. The CDR3 spans 15 residues. CDR1 is SEHNR and CDR2 is FQNEAQ in the germline V gene (reference sequence). This CDR3 is CASSRSGGVGQPQHF. As DNA, the CDR3 is TGTGCCAGCAGCCGCAGCGGGGGGGTCGGTCAGCCCCAGCATTTT.

The rearrangement uses TRBV20-1 and TRBJ1-2; D possibly corresponds to TRBD1 (6 bases). Trimming took off 3 bases at V and 4 bases at J, with 6 bases between the two ends. Germline values: CDR1 DFQATT, CDR2 SNEGSKA (reference sequence). The CDR3 extends over 11 amino acids. The CDR3 sequence is CSARDSYGYTF. The CDR3 coding sequence is TGCAGTGCTAGGGACAGCTATGGCTACACCTTC.

This chain connects TRBV13 to TRBJ1-1, with D perhaps matching TRBD1 (6 bases). With 2 bases removed from V and 10 bases from J, the gap between germline ends came to 14 bases. This CDR3 has 13 amino acids. Germline V gene sequence: CDR1 PRHDT, CDR2 FYEKMQ (reference sequence). The chain's CDR3 is CASSLRYQGPAFF. For the CDR3, the DNA is TGTGCCAGCAGCTTAAGATACCAGGGGCCAGCTTTCTTT. Combining the CDR3 with reference TRBV13 and TRBJ1-1 gives the whole variable domain AAGVIQSPRHLIKEKRETATLKCYPIPRHDTVYWYQQGPGQDPQFLISFYEKMQSDKGSIPDRFSAQQFSDYHSELNMSSLELGDSALYFCASSLRYQGPAFFGQGTRLTVV.

The genes are TRBV5-8 and TRBJ2-3; 7 bases match TRBD1. This CDR3 has 16 amino acids. Germline CDR1 is SGHTS and CDR2 is YDEGEE. V shed 1 base and J 7 bases; nucleotides not matched to a gene: 12. The CDR3 spells CASSLLDRAWKNTQYF. As DNA, the CDR3 is TGTGCCAGCAGCTTGCTCGACAGGGCATGGAAAAATACGCAGTATTTT.

This CDR3 is CASSLSGSNQPQHF. The CDR3, as DNA: TGTGCCAGCAGTTTGTCGGGAAGCAATCAGCCCCAGCATTTT. The chain couples TRBV28 to TRBJ1-5; D is ambiguous. CDR3 size: 14 residues. The germline CDR1 and CDR2 sequences are MDHEN and SYDVKM. Trimming cost V 3 bases and J 1 base, with 7 bases left between them.

The genes are TRBV9 and TRBJ2-1; D is ambiguous. This CDR3 has 15 residues. Trimming removed 4 bases at V and 2 bases at J, with 13 bases between. The germline CDR1 and CDR2 sequences are SGDLS and YYNGEE. This CDR3 reads CASSPRVAAYNEQFF. The CDR3 DNA follows: TGTGCCAGCAGCCCCCGGGTAGCAGCCTACAATGAGCAGTTCTTC.

The chain recombines TRBV7-6 with TRBJ2-7; 7 bases align to TRBD2. CDR1 and CDR2 (germline): SGHVS, FNYEAQ. Losses at the gene ends were 3 bases for V and 4 bases for J; bases not matched to a gene: 6. The CDR3 contains 14 residues. This chain's CDR3 is CASSFPGRGYEQYF. CDR3 sequence (DNA): TGTGCCAGCAGCTTCCCCGGGCGGGGGTACGAGCAGTACTTC.

This chain links TRBV11-3 with TRBJ2-7; 7 nucleotides line up with TRBD2. This CDR3 has 14 residues. The V and J ends lost 1 base and 10 bases, in that order; junction bases with no gene match: 10. The germline V gene has CDR1 SGHNT and CDR2 YENEEA. The CDR3 region has the DNA TGTGCCAGCAGCTTAGGGGACTATGCTACGGCCCAGTACTTC. It specifies CASSLGDYATAQYF.

The V gene is TRBV30, the J gene TRBJ1-1; 7 bases align to TRBD1. Losses at the gene ends were 0 bases for V and 4 bases for J; bases not matched to a gene: 8. The germline V gene encodes CDR1 GTSNPN and CDR2 SVGIG (reference sequence). This CDR3 region has 15 residues. In DNA form, the CDR3 reads TGTGCCTGGAGTGTACAGCCAGGGGGTATCACTGAAGCTTTCTTT. Encoded protein: CAWSVQPGGITEAFF.

The chain links TRBV7-9 to TRBJ2-5; 7 bases map to TRBD1. The CDR3 spans 13 residues. The germline V gene encodes CDR1 SEHNR and CDR2 FQNEAQ (reference sequence). Trimming cost V 4 bases and J 9 bases; bases outside gene matches: 8. CDR3 DNA sequence: TGTGCCAGCAGCTACAACAGGGGTGAGGCCCAGTACTTC. Amino acid sequence: CASSYNRGEAQYF.

This chain connects TRBV27 to TRBJ2-7, with 8 bases fitting TRBD1. Per the germline V gene, CDR1 is MNHEY and CDR2 is SMNVEV (reference sequence). The trim removed 6 bases at V and 2 bases at J, leaving 9 bases unmatched. This CDR3 comprises 15 residues. CDR3 nucleotide sequence: TGTGCCAGCAGCCTTGGACAGGGTACGGCCTACGAGCAGTACTTC. Translated: CASSLGQGTAYEQYF.

The chain recombines TRBV11-3 with TRBJ2-2; D remains unclear. Trimming left V 5 bases short and J 5 bases short, with 12 bases between. From germline, CDR1 is SGHNT and CDR2 YENEEA. This CDR3 spans 14 amino acids. CDR3 coding DNA: TGTGCCAGCAGCCTCACTATCATGACCGGGGAGCTGTTTTTT. As protein: CASSLTIMTGELFF.